The rows below give T cell receptor beta chains drawn from one sample of a study of immune characterization of retroperitoneal liposarcoma. TCRdb re-called the PCR reads with MiXCR, one entry per CDR3 protein. In the table there are fewer than 3,000 distinct CDR3 sequences, roughly a quarter of which are singletons. The sequenced sample was tumor tissue. These receptors came from a male donor with retroperitoneal liposarcoma. The CDR3 runs from the conserved cysteine through the conserved F or W. Fields, in order: clone size, V gene, D gene, J gene, CDR3 DNA, CDR3 protein. The D gene is left open where the match is weak. Expanded clones are given a class, and other clones once, few, many or no size at all.

few	TRBV6-1	.	TRBJ2-2	TGTGCCAGCAGTCCATCCGGGACTGACTTAAACACCGGGGAGCTGTTTTTT	CASSPSGTDLNTGELFF
medium-sized	TRBV7-2	.	TRBJ2-7	TGTGCCAGCAGCCCGAACGGGTGGAACGAGCAGTACTTC	CASSPNGWNEQYF
many	TRBV6-2/TRBV6-3	TRBD2	TRBJ2-5	TGTGCCAGCAGCGGGGGGGGGAAAGAGACCCAGTACTTC	CASSGGGKETQYF
medium-sized	TRBV6-1	.	TRBJ2-7	TGTGCCAGCAGTGACCGGGTCGAGGGGCTCTACGAGCAGTACTTC	CASSDRVEGLYEQYF
few	TRBV6-1	TRBD2	TRBJ2-5	TGTGCCAGCAGTGAAGCCGTAGCGGGAGGTGGGACCCAGTACTTC	CASSEAVAGGGTQYF
medium-sized	TRBV6-1	.	TRBJ2-1	TGTGCCAGCAGTTCCCAATTGGGCCAGGCTGGGACCTTC	CASSSQLGQAGTF
medium-sized	TRBV7-6	.	TRBJ2-5	TGTGCCAGCAGCCCGCGGGAGACCCAGTACTTC	CASSPRETQYF
medium-sized	TRBV6-6	.	TRBJ2-7	TGTGCCAGCAGTTACGAAGGGAGAGGGTACAATGAGCAGTACTTC	CASSYEGRGYNEQYF
.	TRBV10-2	.	TRBJ1-1	TGCGCCAGCAGTGAGTTTCTGGGATGGGGTACTGAAGCTTTCTTT	CASSEFLGWGTEAFF
medium-sized	TRBV7-6	TRBD1	TRBJ2-1	TGTGCCAGCAGTACAGGGGGTTTGAGCTACGAGCAGTTCTTC	CASSTGGLSYEQFF
medium-sized	TRBV7-2	.	TRBJ2-7	TGTGCCAGCAGCTTAGAAGGAAGCGAGCAGTACTTC	CASSLEGSEQYF
medium-sized	TRBV6-1	.	TRBJ1-1	TGTGCCAGCAGCCCATCGCCCTTCCCGGATGGCGCTGAAGCTTTCTTT	CASSPSPFPDGAEAFF
medium-sized	TRBV6-5	TRBD2	TRBJ2-1	TGTGCCAGCCAGACTAGCGGGAGTTTGTATGAGCAGTTCTTC	CASQTSGSLYEQFF
.	TRBV7-6	.	TRBJ2-1	TGTGCCAGCAGCTTAGCGTCCGGGTTGGACGAGCAGTTCTTC	CASSLASGLDEQFF
medium-sized	TRBV12-3/TRBV12-4	TRBD1	TRBJ1-6	TGTGCCAGCAGGGGGAGTGCGGACAGGGAGATACATTCACCCCTCCACTTT	CASRGSADREIHSPLHF
.	TRBV12-3/TRBV12-4	TRBD2	TRBJ2-1	TGTGCCAGCAGTTTAGGACTAGCGGGAGATGAGCAGTTCTTC	CASSLGLAGDEQFF
medium-sized	TRBV7-3	TRBD1	TRBJ2-1	TGTGCCAGCAGCCCTAACCGGCATGGACAGGGTCGCGAGCAGTTCTTC	CASSPNRHGQGREQFF
once	TRBV6-1	TRBD1	TRBJ2-1	TGTGCCAGCAGTGCGGGACAGATAAAAGAGACCCAGTTCTTC	CASSAGQIKETQFF
.	TRBV6-6	.	TRBJ1-2	TGTGCCAGCATCGAAACCGGGGGGCGAGCGACTAACTATGGCTACACCTTC	CASIETGGRATNYGYTF
.	TRBV12-3/TRBV12-4	.	TRBJ2-5	TGTGCCAGCACCTTGGGGGGTTCCCAAGAGACCCAGTACTTC	CASTLGGSQETQYF
medium-sized	TRBV7-6	TRBD2	TRBJ2-5	TGTGCCAGCAGCGCCACTAGCGGGGGTTACAATGAGCAGTACTTC	CASSATSGGYNEQYF
many	TRBV7-2	.	TRBJ2-5	TGTGCCAGCAGCCCCCGCGGGAAGGGCGCCGACGAGCAGTACTTT	CASSPRGKGADEQYF
medium-sized	TRBV6-6	.	TRBJ2-7	TGTGCCAGCAGTTACTCTGCCGGCCCACCCTCCTACGAGCAGTACTTC	CASSYSAGPPSYEQYF
many	TRBV6-1	TRBD1	TRBJ2-1	TGTGCCAGCAGTGATGGGACAGGGGGTCACAATGAGCAGTTCTTC	CASSDGTGGHNEQFF
.	TRBV6-5	TRBD2	TRBJ2-5	TGTGCCAGCAGTCAGGGACTACAAACATCCCAGTACTTC	CASSQGLQTSQYF
.	TRBV6-2/TRBV6-3	.	TRBJ2-7	TGTGCCAGCACACGGGACGTCACCTACGAGCAGTACTTC	CASTRDVTYEQYF
medium-sized	TRBV7-2	TRBD2	TRBJ2-1	TGTGCCAGCAGCTTAACTAGCGGGGGCGGGGAGACCCAGTTCTTC	CASSLTSGGGETQFF
medium-sized	TRBV6-1	.	TRBJ2-6	TGTGCCAGCAGTGAAGTGGGTCCCTCTGGGGCCAACGTCCTGACTTTC	CASSEVGPSGANVLTF
many	TRBV6-1	TRBD1	TRBJ2-1	TGTGCCAGTCTCCGGGACAGGGGGAACAATGAGCAGTTCTTC	CASLRDRGNNEQFF
medium-sized	TRBV7-2	.	TRBJ2-3	TGTGCCAGCAGCCTCAGACAAACAGATACGCAGTATTTT	CASSLRQTDTQYF
medium-sized	TRBV6-1	.	TRBJ2-1	TGTGCCAGCAGTCTGCCAACAGGGTTGGAAGAGACCCAGTTCTTC	CASSLPTGLEETQFF